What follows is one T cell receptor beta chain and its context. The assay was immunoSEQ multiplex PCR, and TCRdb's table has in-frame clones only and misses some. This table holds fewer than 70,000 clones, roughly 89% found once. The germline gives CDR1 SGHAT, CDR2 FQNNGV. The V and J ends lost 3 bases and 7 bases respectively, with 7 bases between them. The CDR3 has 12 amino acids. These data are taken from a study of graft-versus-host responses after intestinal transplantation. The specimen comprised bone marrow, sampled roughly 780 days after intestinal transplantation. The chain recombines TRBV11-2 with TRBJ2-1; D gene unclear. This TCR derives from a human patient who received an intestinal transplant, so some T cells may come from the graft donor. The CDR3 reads CASSFRANEQFF. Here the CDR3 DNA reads TGTGCCAGCAGCTTCCGGGCAAATGAGCAGTTCTTC. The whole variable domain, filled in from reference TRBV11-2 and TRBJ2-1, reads EAGVAQSPRYKIIEKRQSVAFWCNPISGHATLYWYQQILGQGPKLLIQFQNNGVVDDSQLPKDRFSAERLKGVDSTLKIQPAKLEDSAVYLCASSFRANEQFFGPGTRLTVL.